The TCR beta chain under discussion was sequenced for a study of STAT3 mutations in large granular lymphocyte leukemia. Germline values: CDR1 SGHKS, CDR2 YYEKEE (reference sequence). The V end lost 0 bases, the J end lost 2 bases, and 12 bases lay between the germline ends. The CDR3 covers 15 residues. Notes on the study in general: In T-cell large granular lymphocyte leukemia, about half of patients showed multiple immunodominant subclonotypes. All newly emerging clones after therapy were STAT3 wild type.

TCRdb's copy holds only in-frame clones and misses some; the assay was immunoSEQ multiplex PCR. The sample lists fewer than 2,000 clones, 55% to 75% seen once, with 39% in the top ten. This clone was counted only a few times. Its antigen is unknown. The chain combines TRBV5-5 with TRBJ2-7; a weak D match, TRBD1 (5 bases). The source material was peripheral blood mononuclear cells. This TCR was recovered from a man aged 50-59 years with T-cell large granular lymphocyte leukemia. Some clones in this sample may be carry-over from other donors' samples. The CDR3 bases are TGTGCCAGCAGCTTGGCCCCGACAGTGGCCTACGAGCAGTACTTC. It yields the protein CASSLAPTVAYEQYF.